Presented here are 18 T cell receptor beta chains from one specimen sequenced in a study of T cell changes during pregnancy in multiple sclerosis (dated by TCRdb to the late 2010s). The method was the immunoSEQ multiplex PCR assay. TCRdb carries this immuneACCESS record with in-frame sequences only. Its versions omit some clonotypes, under half of them owing to an unresolved V gene in the studies checked, with the rest unexplained. This sample lists about 80,000 clones; about 93% were detected once. The ten biggest clones cover about 0.99% of the sample. This sample comprised peripheral blood, obtained in the second trimester of pregnancy. The receptor set was obtained from a female donor in good health, enrolled as a control in a pregnancy study.

This chain connects TRBV5-1 to TRBJ1-5; D is possibly TRBD1 (5 bases). The CDR3 consists of 14 residues. Trimming cost V 0 bases and J 3 bases, with 7 bases left between them. Germline V gene data show CDR1 as SGHRS and CDR2 as YFSETQ. The CDR3 region is CASSLEGYNQPQHF. For the CDR3, the DNA is TGCGCCAGCAGCTTGGAGGGGTACAATCAGCCCCAGCATTTT.

V and J are TRBV4-1 and TRBJ2-7, with 10 nucleotides matching TRBD1. This CDR3 comprises 15 residues. Germline assignment: CDR1 MGHRA and CDR2 YSYEKL. V dropped 0 bases and J dropped 2; count of bases not matched to a gene: 1. The CDR3 loop reads CASSQETGGPYEQYF. CDR3 sequence (DNA): TGCGCCAGCAGCCAAGAGACAGGGGGCCCCTACGAGCAGTACTTC.

The chain recombines TRBV2 with TRBJ2-7; a weak D match, TRBD1 (5 bases). The CDR3 runs 11 residues. V shed 7 bases and J shed 2 bases, with 6 bases lying between them. Germline lookup yields CDR1 SNHLY and CDR2 FYNNEI. CDR3 residues: CASTGTYEQYF. As DNA, the CDR3 is TGTGCCAGCACAGGGACCTACGAGCAGTACTTC.

The chain couples TRBV9 to TRBJ2-3; no clear D gene. CDR3 length: 17 amino acids. Trimming cost V 4 bases and J 4 bases, with 22 bases left between them. Germline CDR1 reads SGDLS; CDR2 reads YYNGEE. The CDR3 coding sequence is TGTGCCAGCAGCCCCCGGCCCATCAACTCCCGGGCAGATACGCAGTATTTT. It translates to CASSPRPINSRADTQYF.

This clone has just a few counts. The chain combines TRBV18 with TRBJ1-1; 7 bases match TRBD1. The trim removed 3 bases at V and 0 bases at J, leaving 1 base unmatched. Looked up from germline, CDR1 is KGHSH and CDR2 is LQKENI. The CDR3 has 14 amino acids. The CDR3 loop is CASSPTGLNTEAFF. The CDR3 nucleotides are TGTGCCAGCTCACCGACAGGGTTGAACACTGAAGCTTTCTTT.

This sequence joins TRBV6-4 and TRBJ2-1, with D perhaps matching TRBD1 (6 bases). The germline V gene has CDR1 MRHNA and CDR2 SNTAGT. V was clipped by 2 bases and J by 4 bases, with 6 bases between them. The CDR3 is 13 residues long. The chain's CDR3 is CASSDTGYNEQFF. The CDR3 DNA reads as TGTGCCAGCAGTGACACAGGGTACAATGAGCAGTTCTTC.

This chain connects TRBV28 to TRBJ2-7, with 8 bases that match TRBD2. This CDR3 is built from 14 residues. Germline values: CDR1 MDHEN, CDR2 SYDVKM. V lost 7 bases, J lost 2 bases, and 7 bases stayed unmatched. CDR3 residues: CASNLSGATYEQYF. In nucleotides, the CDR3 is TGTGCCAGCAACCTTAGCGGGGCCACCTACGAGCAGTACTTC.

This rearrangement joins TRBV18 to TRBJ1-1; D call uncertain. Deletions cut 2 bases from V and 4 bases from J, with 14 bases between. The CDR3 consists of 15 residues. Germline V CDR1 and CDR2: KGHSH, LQKENI. The CDR3 sequence is CASSPFDPGSTEAFF. CDR3 DNA: TGTGCCAGCTCACCATTTGACCCTGGGAGCACTGAAGCTTTCTTT.

CDR3: CASSPRRGGGQPQHF. The CDR3 DNA follows: TGTGCCAGCTCACCACGAAGGGGAGGGGGTCAGCCCCAGCATTTT. The chain carries TRBV18 and TRBJ1-5, with a possible D match to TRBD1 (6 bases). Deletions cut 1 base from V and 6 bases from J, with 13 bases between. The CDR3 runs to 15 residues. CDR1 and CDR2 (germline): KGHSH, LQKENI.

The gene calls are TRBV27 and TRBJ2-1, with D maybe TRBD1 (5 bases). Germline assignment: CDR1 MNHEY and CDR2 SMNVEV (reference sequence). The CDR3 extends over 12 amino acids. V was clipped by 8 bases and J by 6 bases, with 11 bases between them. CDR3 sequence: CASHRQSNEQFF. CDR3 nucleotides: TGTGCCAGCCACAGACAGTCCAATGAGCAGTTCTTC.

This chain uses TRBV4-1 with TRBJ1-1; D perhaps matches TRBD1 (5 bases). The CDR3 loop spans 15 amino acids. V dropped 8 bases and J dropped 0 bases, with 16 bases sitting between them. Looked up from germline, CDR1 is MGHRA and CDR2 is YSYEKL. CDR3: CASSPTTAMNTEAFF. CDR3 DNA sequence: TGCGCCAGCTCCCCGACGACAGCAATGAACACTGAAGCTTTCTTT.

The rearrangement links TRBV11-2 to TRBJ2-5; no definite D call. Germline lookup yields CDR1 SGHAT and CDR2 FQNNGV. The CDR3 runs to 12 residues. The ends were cut back, 3 bases at V and 5 bases at J, with 7 bases in the middle. The CDR3 nucleotides read TGTGCCAGCAGCTTTGCTGCGGAGACCCAGTACTTC. Encoded protein: CASSFAAETQYF.

The chain has TRBV6-1 and TRBJ2-7, with a tentative D call TRBD2 (6 bases). The V gene's germline CDR1 is MNHNS and CDR2 SASEGT. The V end was cut by 6 bases, the J end by 1 base, with 16 bases between. The CDR3 contains 15 residues. The CDR3 DNA sequence: TGTGCCAGCAGAACCGGGTCCGGGGGTTCCTACGAGCAGTACTTC. It encodes CASRTGSGGSYEQYF.

The chain combines TRBV5-4 with TRBJ1-1; 9 nucleotides agree with TRBD1. The V gene end was trimmed by 3 bases and the J gene end by 5 bases; junction bases not matched to a gene: 5. This CDR3 is 14 amino acids long. CDR1 and CDR2 from the germline V gene are SGHNT and YYREEE (reference sequence). CDR3: CASSSGQGSTEAFF. The DNA of the CDR3 is TGTGCCAGCAGCTCCGGACAGGGGTCGACTGAAGCTTTCTTT.

DNA for the CDR3: TGTGCCAGCAGCGCCCTAGATATCTCTGGAAACACCATATATTTT. Protein sequence: CASSALDISGNTIYF. The rearrangement joins TRBV9 to TRBJ1-3; no clear D gene. The CDR3 totals 15 residues. Germline V gives CDR1 SGDLS, CDR2 YYNGEE. V shed 3 bases and J shed 0 bases, with 10 bases lying between them. The whole variable domain, filled in from reference TRBV9 and TRBJ1-3, reads DSGVTQTPKHLITATGQRVTLRCSPRSGDLSVYWYQQSLDQGLQFLIQYYNGEERAKGNILERFSAQQFPDLHSELNLSSLELGDSALYFCASSALDISGNTIYFGEGSWLTVV.

The chain links TRBV5-8 to TRBJ2-3; 9 bases are shared with TRBD2. Germline CDR1 is SGHTS and CDR2 is YDEGEE. The CDR3 spans 16 residues. The V and J ends lost 2 bases and 5 bases, in that order; junction bases with no gene match: 9. CDR3 region: CASSFASGRRIDTQYF. Written as DNA, the CDR3 is TGTGCCAGCAGCTTCGCCAGCGGGAGGAGGATAGATACGCAGTATTTT.

V usage is TRBV27 and J usage is TRBJ2-7, with D perhaps matching TRBD1 (6 bases). The germline CDR1 and CDR2 sequences are MNHEY and SMNVEV (reference sequence). The CDR3 loop spans 13 amino acids. The V gene lost 5 bases and the J gene lost 6 bases, with 14 bases spanning the gap. CDR3 sequence reads: CASSDRTGFEQYF. DNA of the CDR3: TGTGCCAGCAGTGATCGAACAGGGTTCGAGCAGTACTTC.

The V and J genes are TRBV27 and TRBJ1-1; 10 bases are a match to TRBD1. Germline CDR1 is MNHEY and CDR2 is SMNVEV (reference sequence). V dropped 6 bases and J dropped 3; count of bases not matched to a gene: 10. The CDR3 length is 16 residues. The CDR3 reads CASSHRGGQGDTEAFF. The CDR3 coding sequence is TGTGCCAGCAGCCACCGGGGAGGACAGGGGGACACTGAAGCTTTCTTT.